The following is a T cell receptor (beta chain) sequence with its context. The germline gives CDR1 SGHRS, CDR2 YFSETQ. The CDR3 is 16 amino acids. Germline trimming cut 0 bases from V and 2 bases from J; bases unmatched to any gene: 5. The data belong to a study of regulatory T cells in long-lasting Graves disease. To make TCR beta libraries, researchers used iRepertoire HTBI primers and Arm-PCR of CDR3 regions. TCRdb re-called the multiplex PCR reads through MiXCR, storing one row per CDR3 protein. Of 600,000 to 650,000 distinct CDR3 sequences listed, 15% to 20% are singletons. As to time point: newly diagnosed GD, antithyroid drugs for less than 3 months. Generation of the TCR library employed RNA extracted from PBMCs. These data were also filed under a second study, of T cells in Graves' hyperthyroidism and ophthalmopathy.

The clonotype comes from a woman in her 30s with Graves disease. The chain recombines TRBV5-1 with TRBJ2-5; TRBD2 agrees at 9 bases. Sequences were derived from peripheral blood mononuclear cells (PBMCs), sampled at new diagnosis, from a patient treated with antithyroid drugs. The CDR3 protein is CASSLAPSGTQETQYF. The DNA of the CDR3 is TGCGCCAGCAGCTTGGCCCCTAGCGGGACTCAAGAGACCCAGTACTTC. Full variable domain (outside the CDR3, taken from reference TRBV5-1 and TRBJ2-5): KAGVTQTPRYLIKTRGQQVTLSCSPISGHRSVSWYQQTPGQGLQFLFEYFSETQRNKGNFPGRFSGRQFSNSRSEMNVSTLELGDSALYLCASSLAPSGTQETQYFGPGTRLLVL.